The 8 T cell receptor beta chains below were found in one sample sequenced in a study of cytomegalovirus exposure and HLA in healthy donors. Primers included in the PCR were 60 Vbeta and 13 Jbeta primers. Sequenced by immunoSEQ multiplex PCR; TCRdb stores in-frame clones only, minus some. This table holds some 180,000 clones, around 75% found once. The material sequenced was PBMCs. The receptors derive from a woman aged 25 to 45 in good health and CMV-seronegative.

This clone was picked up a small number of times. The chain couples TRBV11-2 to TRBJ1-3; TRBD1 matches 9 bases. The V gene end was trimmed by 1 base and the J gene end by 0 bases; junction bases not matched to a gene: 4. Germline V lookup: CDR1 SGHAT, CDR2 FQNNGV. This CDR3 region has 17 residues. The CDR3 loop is CASSLVWDRDSGNTIYF. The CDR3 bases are TGTGCCAGCAGCTTAGTTTGGGACAGGGACTCTGGAAACACCATATATTTT.

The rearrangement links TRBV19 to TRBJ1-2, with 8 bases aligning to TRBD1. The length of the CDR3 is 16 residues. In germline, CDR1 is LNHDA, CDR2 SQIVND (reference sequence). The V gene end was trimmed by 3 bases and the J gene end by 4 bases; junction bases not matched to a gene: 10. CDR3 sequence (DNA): TGTGCCAGTAGTATCCCCGGACAGGGACCCACCTATGGCTACACCTTC. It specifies CASSIPGQGPTYGYTF.

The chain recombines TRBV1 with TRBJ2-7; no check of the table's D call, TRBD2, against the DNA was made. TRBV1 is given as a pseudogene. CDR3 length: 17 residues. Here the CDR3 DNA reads TGCACCAGCAGGAAAGGGACTAGCGGGAGCCCATTGTACGAGCAGTACTTC. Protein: CTSRKGTSGSPLYEQYF.

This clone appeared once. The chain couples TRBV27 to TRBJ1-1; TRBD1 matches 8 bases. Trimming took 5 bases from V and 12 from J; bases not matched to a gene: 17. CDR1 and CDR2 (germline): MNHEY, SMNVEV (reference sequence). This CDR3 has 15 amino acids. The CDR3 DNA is TGTGCCAGCAGTCCCGTACCGGACACAGGGGGAGAATCTTTCTTT. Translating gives CASSPVPDTGGESFF.

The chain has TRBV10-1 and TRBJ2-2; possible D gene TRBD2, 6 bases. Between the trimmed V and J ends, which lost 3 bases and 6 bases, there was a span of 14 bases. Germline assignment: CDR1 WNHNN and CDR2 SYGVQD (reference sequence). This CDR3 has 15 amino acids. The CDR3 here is CASSEEGTGAGELFF. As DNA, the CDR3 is TGCGCCAGCAGTGAAGAGGGGACGGGGGCCGGGGAGCTGTTTTTT.

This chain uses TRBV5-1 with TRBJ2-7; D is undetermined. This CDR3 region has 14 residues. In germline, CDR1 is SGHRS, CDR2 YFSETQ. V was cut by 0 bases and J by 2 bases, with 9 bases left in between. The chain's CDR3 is CASSLASTAYEQYF. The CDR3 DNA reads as TGCGCCAGCAGCTTGGCCAGTACAGCCTACGAGCAGTACTTC. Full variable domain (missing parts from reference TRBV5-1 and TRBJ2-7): KAGVTQTPRYLIKTRGQQVTLSCSPISGHRSVSWYQQTPGQGLQFLFEYFSETQRNKGNFPGRFSGRQFSNSRSEMNVSTLELGDSALYLCASSLASTAYEQYFGPGTRLTVT.

The CDR3 DNA is TGTGCCAGCCACGGGATAGCGGACAATGAGCAGTTCTTC. Protein sequence: CASHGIADNEQFF. The chain is built from TRBV13 and TRBJ2-1, with a weak D call TRBD2 (6 bases). V dropped 8 bases and J dropped 5 bases, with 13 bases sitting between them. Germline V gives CDR1 PRHDT, CDR2 FYEKMQ (reference sequence). The CDR3 runs to 13 residues.

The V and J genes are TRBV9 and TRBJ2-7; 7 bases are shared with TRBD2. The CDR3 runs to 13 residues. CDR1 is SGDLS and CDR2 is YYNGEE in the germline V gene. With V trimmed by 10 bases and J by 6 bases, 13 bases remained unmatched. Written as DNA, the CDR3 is TGTGCCTCTGGGGGGGGAGGGCTATCCGAGCAGTACTTC. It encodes CASGGGGLSEQYF.